The source of this T cell receptor beta chain is a study of T cell responses to AZD1222 COVID-19 vaccine. Notes on the study in general: Spike-specific TCR breadth and depth grew following two AZD1222 doses. Only 5 or 6 people who got AZD1222 tested seropositive at baseline. Spike was spanned by vaccine-associated CD4 TCRs, which were dominant at 160-218 and 743-854.

Trimming cost V 7 bases and J 3 bases, with 21 bases left between them. Germline lookup yields CDR1 LNHDA and CDR2 SQIVND (reference sequence). The CDR3 extends over 16 amino acids. Libraries were prepared by immunoSEQ multiplex PCR; TCRdb keeps only in-frame clonotypes and omits some of them. The repertoire consists of about 150,000 clones, with roughly 88% occurring once and the leading ten covering 2% to 2.5%. Notes on this clone: What it binds is not known.

Sequencing used peripheral blood, obtained on day 0 of AZD1222 vaccination. The chain is built from TRBV19 and TRBJ1-1; possible D gene TRBD1, 5 bases. The TCR comes from an adult in good health. CDR3 coding DNA: TGTGCCAGTACCCATCCCCTTCAGGGAGTCTACACTGAAGCTTTCTTT. Translated, it gives CASTHPLQGVYTEAFF.